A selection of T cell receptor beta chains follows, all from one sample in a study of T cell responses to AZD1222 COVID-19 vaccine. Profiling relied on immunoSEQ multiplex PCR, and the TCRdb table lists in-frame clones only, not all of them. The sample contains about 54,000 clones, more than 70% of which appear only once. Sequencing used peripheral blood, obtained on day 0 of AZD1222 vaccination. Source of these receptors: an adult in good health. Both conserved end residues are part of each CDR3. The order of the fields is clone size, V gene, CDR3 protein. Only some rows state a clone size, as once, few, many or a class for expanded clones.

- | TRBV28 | CASSLWGAGPNEKLFF
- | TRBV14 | CASSQDSLRETQYF
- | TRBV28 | CASTGVSNTGELFF
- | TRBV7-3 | CASSLTFSSTDTQYF
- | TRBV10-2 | CASSWGDRGQPSGANVLTF
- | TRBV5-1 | CASSWGTYQETQYF
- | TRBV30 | CALARGSEEKLFF
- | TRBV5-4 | CASSRDPDLGFNSPLHF
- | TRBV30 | CAWRGRVPYTDTQYF
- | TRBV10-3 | CAISVEGNTEAFF
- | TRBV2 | CASRDYGYTF
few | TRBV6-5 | CASRGQGAGNYGYTF
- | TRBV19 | CASSGYRGHSNGYTF
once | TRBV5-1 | CASSLAGSTYEQYF
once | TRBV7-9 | CASSPDRSYYGYTF
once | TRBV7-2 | CASSASRGSYGYTF
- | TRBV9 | CASSPRQGMAGNTIYF
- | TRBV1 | CTSSQDNTSTGELFF
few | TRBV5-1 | CASSFVGGANQPQHF
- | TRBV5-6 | CASSRLAGGAGELFF
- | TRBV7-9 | CASSGRSTDRANYGYTF
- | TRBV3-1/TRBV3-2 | CASSPLMLEGGHEQYF
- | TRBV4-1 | CASSHTEFYGYTF
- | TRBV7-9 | CASSPPMVEAKNIQYF
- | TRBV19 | CASRTGTHTGELFF
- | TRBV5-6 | CASSFDPEPSSPLHF
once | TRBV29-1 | CSGTATTGGTGELFF
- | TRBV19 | CASSSRTGGSGYEQYF
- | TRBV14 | CASSRGLAGIETQYF
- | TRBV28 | CASRSGLAVYEQYF
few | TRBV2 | CASSEARVLTYEQYF
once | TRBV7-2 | CASSHLTSGSYNEQFF
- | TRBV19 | CASSWGTSYEQYF
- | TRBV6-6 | CASSYGALYNSPLHF
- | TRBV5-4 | CASSPNSAQNERQFF
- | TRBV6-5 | CASKPRTGGYEQYF
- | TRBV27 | CASSFQPLGTEAFF
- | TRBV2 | CASSPGGVYGYTF
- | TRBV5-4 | CASSLAQGALNYGYTF
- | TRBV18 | CASSIVGEKLFF
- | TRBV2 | CASSDGLDEQFF
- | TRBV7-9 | CASSSQGTEAFF
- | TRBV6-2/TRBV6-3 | CASSQDRRRETQYF
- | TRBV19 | CASSTLGAGYEQFF
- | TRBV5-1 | CASSAQGVMGYTF
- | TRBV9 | CASNGGQSSYNEQFF
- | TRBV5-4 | CASSEGLSYEQYF